These 20 T cell receptor beta chains originate from one sample sequenced in a study of spatial heterogeneity in lung cancer. The time point: sample taken at primary tumor resection. What these receptors recognize is not known. Study-level results: Tumor mutation count correlated with how many alpha and beta TCRs expanded intratumorally.

TCRdb recomputed calls from the 5' RACE reads with MiXCR, one row per CDR3 protein. The sample lists thousands of distinct CDR3 sequences; roughly 12% were seen once. Sequencing used lung tumor tissue, obtained at surgery. The receptors derive from a male donor with early-stage non-small cell lung cancer.

This clonotype has ten or more counts. V and J are TRBV19 and TRBJ1-1; the D gene is possibly TRBD1 (6 bases). The V end lost 5 bases, the J end lost 2 bases, and 9 bases lay between the germline ends. The CDR3 has 13 residues. CDR1 is LNHDA, CDR2 SQIVND, per germline (reference sequence). In nucleotides, the CDR3 is TGTGCCAGTAGTGTGGACAGTAACACTGAAGCTTTCTTT. Its protein product is CASSVDSNTEAFF.

This clonotype was observed at least ten times. This chain connects TRBV5-6 to TRBJ1-1; the D is unclear. The CDR3 has 14 residues. CDR1 is SGHDT, CDR2 YYEEEE, per germline. Trimming took 0 bases from V and 5 from J, leaving 11 bases between them. CDR3 nucleotides: TGTGCCAGCAGCTTGGTCCCCACGGGAACTGAAGCTTTCTTT. This translates into CASSLVPTGTEAFF.

In this sample, this clonotype turned up many times. CDR3 amino acids: CASSPWDRGEETQYF. The CDR3 DNA reads as TGTGCCAGCAGCCCCTGGGACAGGGGAGAAGAGACCCAGTACTTC. The chain employs TRBV9 and TRBJ2-5; 10 bases align to TRBD1. J gave up 3 bases and V 4 bases, and 6 bases lay outside the gene matches. Germline V gene data show CDR1 as SGDLS and CDR2 as YYNGEE. There are 15 residues in the CDR3.

This clonotype was counted ten times or more. V gene TRBV12-3 or TRBV12-4 combines with J gene TRBJ1-6; a weak D match, TRBD1 (5 bases). V was shortened by 3 bases and J by 10 bases, with 13 bases between the two germline ends. The CDR3 runs 14 residues. The chain's CDR3 is CASSFQGRESPLHF. CDR3 in DNA: TGTGCCAGCAGTTTCCAGGGTAGGGAGTCACCCCTCCACTTT.

This clonotype is categorized as medium-sized. The chain is built from TRBV19 and TRBJ1-4; TRBD1 might be the D (5 bases). The CDR3 is made up of 17 amino acids. CDR1 LNHDA and CDR2 SQIVND come from the germline V gene (reference sequence). The ends were cut back, 3 bases at V and 10 bases at J, with 24 bases in the middle. The CDR3: CASSIQGPGSKAGKLFF. CDR3 DNA: TGTGCCAGTAGTATCCAGGGCCCAGGATCTAAGGCGGGAAAACTGTTTTTT. Drawing the rest from reference TRBV19 and TRBJ1-4, the complete variable domain is DGGITQSPKYLFRKEGQNVTLSCEQNLNHDAMYWYRQDPGQGLRLIYYSQIVNDFQKGDIAEGYSVSREKKESFPLTVTSAQKNPTAFYLCASSIQGPGSKAGKLFFGSGTQLSVL.

This clonotype was detected ten times or more. The V gene is TRBV20-1, the J gene TRBJ1-5; D is ambiguous. Trimming stripped 0 bases from V and 7 bases from J, with 10 bases between. CDR1 and CDR2 from the germline V gene are DFQATT and SNEGSKA (reference sequence). This CDR3 is built from 13 residues. This CDR3 is CSARDEAFQPQHF. CDR3 sequence (DNA): TGCAGTGCTAGAGATGAAGCATTCCAGCCCCAGCATTTT.

The chain couples TRBV12-3 or TRBV12-4 to TRBJ1-1; D is ambiguous. With 6 bases removed from V and 5 bases from J, the gap between germline ends came to 13 bases. The CDR3 has 13 residues. CDR3 protein: CASSSKQATEAFF. The CDR3 nucleotides read TGTGCCAGCAGCTCGAAGCAGGCTACTGAAGCTTTCTTT.

In its sample, this clonotype was seen many times. The chain is built from TRBV7-8 and TRBJ2-5; 13 bases map to TRBD2. V was clipped by 1 base and J by 5 bases; unmatched bases: 10. The CDR3 length is 18 residues. Per the germline V gene, CDR1 is SGHVS and CDR2 is FQNEAQ. Written as DNA, the CDR3 is TGTGCCAGCAGCTTAGGGACTAGCGGGAGTGCATCAGGGGAGACCCAGTACTTC. Its protein product is CASSLGTSGSASGETQYF. Combining the CDR3 with reference TRBV7-8 and TRBJ2-5 gives the whole variable domain GAGVSQSPRYKVAKRGQDVALRCDPISGHVSLFWYQQALGQGPEFLTYFQNEAQLDKSGLPSDRFFAERPEGSVSTLKIQRTQQEDSAVYLCASSLGTSGSASGETQYFGPGTRLLVL.

This clonotype came up many times. This rearrangement joins TRBV20-1 to TRBJ2-7; D possibly uses TRBD1 or TRBD2 (5 bases each). The CDR3 length is 11 residues. Germline assignment: CDR1 DFQATT and CDR2 SNEGSKA (reference sequence). CDR3 region: CSTFWGYEQYF. The CDR3 nucleotides read TGCAGCACTTTTTGGGGGTACGAGCAGTACTTC.

This clonotype was detected a few times. The V and J genes are TRBV4-1 and TRBJ2-7; D gene uncertain. Trimming left V 1 base short and J 2 bases short, with 12 bases between. The germline V gene encodes CDR1 MGHRA and CDR2 YSYEKL. CDR3 length: 15 residues. CDR3 region: CASSQGSSDAYEQYF. CDR3 DNA sequence: TGCGCCAGCAGCCAAGGATCTTCGGACGCCTACGAGCAGTACTTC.

This clonotype was observed at least ten times. The chain couples TRBV7-3 to TRBJ2-7, with TRBD2 identical over 14 bases. This CDR3 has 15 residues. The V and J ends lost 5 bases and 2 bases, in that order; junction bases with no gene match: 2. Germline CDR1 SGHTA, CDR2 FQGTGA. In nucleotides, the CDR3 is TGTGCCAGCAGCGCGGGACTAGCGGGAGCCTACGAGCAGTACTTC. Translation: CASSAGLAGAYEQYF.

In this sample, this clonotype turned up many times. The chain carries TRBV9 and TRBJ1-6, with D uncertain. Deletions cut 4 bases from V and 0 bases from J, with 8 bases between. Germline V gene lookup returns CDR1 SGDLS and CDR2 YYNGEE. CDR3 length: 15 residues. Written as DNA, the CDR3 is TGTGCCAGCAGCCCCGAAGCCTCCTATAATTCACCCCTCCACTTT. This codes for CASSPEASYNSPLHF.

This clonotype was seen at least ten times. The rearrangement links TRBV6-2 or TRBV6-3 to TRBJ2-1; 7 nucleotides align to TRBD2. The junction had 8 bases not matched to a gene; V was cut back by 2 bases and J by 4 bases. Germline lookup yields CDR1 MNHEY and CDR2 SVGEGT. This CDR3 has 16 residues. CDR3 nucleotide sequence: TGTGCCAGCAGTTACAATCTAGCGGACCTATACAATGAGCAGTTCTTC. Its protein product is CASSYNLADLYNEQFF.

This clonotype occurred many times. This chain connects TRBV7-2 to TRBJ2-7, with TRBD2 as a possible D gene (5 bases). Germline CDR1 and CDR2: SGHTA and FQGNSA. V was clipped by 3 bases and J by 2 bases, with 14 bases between them. The CDR3 sequence is 15 residues long. CDR3 nucleotides: TGTGCCAGCAGCTTCCGCGCGGGCCTCACCTACGAGCAGTACTTC. Its protein product is CASSFRAGLTYEQYF.

This clonotype was recorded at least ten times. This sequence joins TRBV7-9 and TRBJ2-5; possibly TRBD2 for D (5 bases). This CDR3 comprises 13 residues. In germline, CDR1 is SEHNR, CDR2 FQNEAQ (reference sequence). V shed 5 bases and J shed 5 bases, with 12 bases lying between them. The CDR3 sequence is CASSREGLETQYF. For the CDR3, the DNA is TGTGCCAGCAGCCGAGAGGGTTTGGAGACCCAGTACTTC. The full variable domain, rest sourced from reference TRBV7-9 and TRBJ2-5, is DTGVSQNPRHKITKRGQNVTFRCDPISEHNRLYWYRQTLGQGPEFLTYFQNEAQLEKSRLLSDRFSAERPKGSFSTLEIQRTEQGDSAMYLCASSREGLETQYFGPGTRLLVL.

Sample share makes this clonotype medium-sized. The chain couples TRBV14 to TRBJ2-7; D call uncertain. Germline lookup yields CDR1 SGHDN and CDR2 FVKESK. V was pared by 5 bases and J by 0 bases, with 11 bases between. This CDR3 is built from 14 residues. CDR3: CASSYWESSYEQYF. The CDR3 bases are TGTGCCAGCAGCTACTGGGAAAGCTCCTACGAGCAGTACTTC.

This clonotype was observed many times. This sequence joins TRBV5-6 and TRBJ2-7; D is unclear. With 0 bases removed from V and 4 bases from J, the gap between germline ends came to 17 bases. Germline V gives CDR1 SGHDT, CDR2 YYEEEE. The CDR3 consists of 16 residues. The chain's CDR3 is CASSLGRNPFFYEQYF. The CDR3 nucleotides are TGTGCCAGCAGCTTGGGACGAAACCCCTTCTTTTACGAGCAGTACTTC. Full variable domain (rest looked up from reference TRBV5-6 and TRBJ2-7): DAGVTQSPTHLIKTRGQQVTLRCSPKSGHDTVSWYQQALGQGPQFIFQYYEEEERQRGNFPDRFSGHQFPNYSSELNVNALLLGDSALYLCASSLGRNPFFYEQYFGPGTRLTVT.

This clonotype counts as medium-sized. The chain links TRBV6-5 to TRBJ2-2; 14 positions agree with TRBD2. The CDR3 covers 16 residues. CDR1 MNHEY and CDR2 SVGAGI come from the germline V gene. The J segment lost 10 bases and the V segment lost 6 bases, leaving 10 bases of the junction unmatched. The CDR3 coding sequence is TGTGCCAGCAGACGACTAGCGGGAGGGCCAGGTTCGGAGCTGTTTTTT. As protein: CASRRLAGGPGSELFF.

This clonotype was recorded many times. The CDR3 is CASSLVRQETQYF. The DNA for the CDR3 is TGTGCCAGCAGCTTAGTCAGGCAAGAGACCCAGTACTTC. This sequence joins TRBV7-2 and TRBJ2-5; D remains unclear. The V and J ends lost 1 base and 2 bases respectively, with 5 bases between them. CDR1 SGHTA and CDR2 FQGNSA come from the germline V gene. The CDR3 spans 13 residues.

This clonotype turned up a few times. The rearrangement links TRBV7-9 to TRBJ2-1; 11 bases are a match to TRBD2. The CDR3 is 17 amino acids. With V trimmed by 4 bases and J by 7 bases, 12 bases remained unmatched. CDR1 and CDR2 from the germline V gene are SEHNR and FQNEAQ (reference sequence). The CDR3 sequence: CASSSRRLAGGINEQFF. The CDR3 bases are TGTGCCAGCAGCTCCCGAAGGCTAGCGGGAGGTATTAATGAGCAGTTCTTC.